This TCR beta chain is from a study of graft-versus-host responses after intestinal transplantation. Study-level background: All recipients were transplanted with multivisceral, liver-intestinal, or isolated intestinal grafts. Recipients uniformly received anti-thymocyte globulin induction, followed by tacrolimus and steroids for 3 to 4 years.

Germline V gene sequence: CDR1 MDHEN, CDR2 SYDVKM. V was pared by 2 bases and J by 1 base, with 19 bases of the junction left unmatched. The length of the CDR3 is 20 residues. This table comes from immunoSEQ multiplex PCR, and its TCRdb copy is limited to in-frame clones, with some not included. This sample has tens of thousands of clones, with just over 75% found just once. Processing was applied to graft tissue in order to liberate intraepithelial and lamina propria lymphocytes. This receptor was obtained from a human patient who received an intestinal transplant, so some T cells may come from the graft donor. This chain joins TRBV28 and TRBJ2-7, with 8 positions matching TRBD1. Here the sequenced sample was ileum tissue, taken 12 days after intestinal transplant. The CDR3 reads CASSLTFLGRGLHRSYEQYF. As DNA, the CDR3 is TGTGCCAGCAGTTTAACGTTTCTGGGCAGGGGGCTCCATAGGTCCTACGAGCAGTACTTC.